These T cell receptor beta chains were read from a single sample in a study of shared clonotypes between healthy human individuals. The table came from immunoSEQ multiplex PCR; TCRdb's copy has only in-frame clones and leaves some out. The sample has some 580,000 clones; more than 95% are singletons. The specimen sequenced was naive CD4+ T cells sorted from blood. These receptor sequences come from a woman aged 25-40 years in good health. Both conserved end residues are trimmed from each CDR3. Each record gives: V gene, J gene, clone size, D gene, CDR3 protein. A D gene is named only where the DNA matches it firmly. Not all rows give a size; the values are once, few, many and, for expanded clones, a class.

v_call: TRBV7-9
j_call: TRBJ2-3
clone_size: NA
d_call: TRBD2
cdr3_aa: ASSIRLAGTTDTQY

v_call: TRBV19
j_call: TRBJ2-5
clone_size: NA
d_call: NA
cdr3_aa: ASSVPGVGAQY

v_call: TRBV5-1
j_call: TRBJ1-1
clone_size: NA
d_call: NA
cdr3_aa: ASSPSGGPTEAF

v_call: TRBV7-9
j_call: TRBJ1-2
clone_size: NA
d_call: TRBD1
cdr3_aa: ASSPPSRGQGYGYT

v_call: TRBV11-3
j_call: TRBJ2-2
clone_size: NA
d_call: NA
cdr3_aa: ASSLGGNTGELF

v_call: TRBV19
j_call: NA
clone_size: NA
d_call: NA
cdr3_aa: ASSIDRDYEQY

v_call: TRBV28
j_call: TRBJ1-5
clone_size: NA
d_call: NA
cdr3_aa: ASSLDLASNQPQH

v_call: TRBV23-1
j_call: TRBJ2-6
clone_size: NA
d_call: NA
cdr3_aa: ASSPPGPGANVLT

v_call: TRBV28
j_call: TRBJ1-4
clone_size: once
d_call: TRBD1
cdr3_aa: ASGQGAVGLF

v_call: TRBV27
j_call: TRBJ2-7
clone_size: NA
d_call: NA
cdr3_aa: ASSLPGQTDEQY

v_call: TRBV5-1
j_call: TRBJ2-7
clone_size: NA
d_call: NA
cdr3_aa: ASSSTGTVNSYEQY

v_call: TRBV28
j_call: TRBJ2-1
clone_size: NA
d_call: TRBD1
cdr3_aa: ASSPRSWTGGHNEQF

v_call: TRBV28
j_call: TRBJ2-2
clone_size: NA
d_call: NA
cdr3_aa: ASSFRSTGELF

v_call: TRBV7-9
j_call: TRBJ1-1
clone_size: NA
d_call: NA
cdr3_aa: ASSQTLNTEAF

v_call: TRBV28
j_call: TRBJ2-2
clone_size: NA
d_call: NA
cdr3_aa: ASSSDRRELF

v_call: TRBV19
j_call: TRBJ1-4
clone_size: NA
d_call: TRBD1
cdr3_aa: ASSSPRTGGLF

v_call: TRBV6-1
j_call: TRBJ2-1
clone_size: NA
d_call: TRBD1
cdr3_aa: ASSDLGQGANEQF

v_call: TRBV28
j_call: TRBJ2-1
clone_size: NA
d_call: NA
cdr3_aa: ASSPTRDWDNEQF

v_call: TRBV14
j_call: TRBJ2-5
clone_size: NA
d_call: NA
cdr3_aa: ASSRLEGGSETQY

v_call: TRBV29-1
j_call: TRBJ2-2
clone_size: NA
d_call: NA
cdr3_aa: SVAVSGRYTGELF

v_call: TRBV28
j_call: TRBJ2-7
clone_size: NA
d_call: NA
cdr3_aa: ASSSLGGAAYEQY

v_call: TRBV28
j_call: TRBJ2-5
clone_size: NA
d_call: NA
cdr3_aa: ASSTQGRGQETQY